This T cell receptor beta chain was observed in a study of T cells in pancreatic ductal adenocarcinoma. General study findings and limits: The resected pancreatic cancer cohort was biased toward the minority with early-stage disease. Comparisons of tumor and blood clonality may show falsely lower tumor diversity.

Trimming cost V 7 bases and J 5 bases; bases outside gene matches: 12. The CDR3 has 15 residues. The germline V gene encodes CDR1 SNHLY and CDR2 FYNNEI. In regard to this clone: The antigen is unknown.

Produced via immunoSEQ multiplex PCR; TCRdb's table is partial and in-frame only. The data hold about 17,000 clones, with 88% observed a single time. The selected patients with pancreatic ductal adenocarcinoma had surgery but no neoadjuvant therapy. The sequenced sample was PBMCs. This clonotype was sampled from a human donor with pancreatic ductal adenocarcinoma. The chain carries TRBV2 and TRBJ1-2; 8 nucleotides align to TRBD1. CDR3 bases: TGTGCCAGCACCCGACTAGGACAGGGCCTATATGGCTACACCTTC. Its protein is CASTRLGQGLYGYTF.